The next 15 T cell receptor beta chains were all read from a single sample in a study of cytomegalovirus exposure and HLA in healthy donors. PCR employed 60 Vbeta and 13 Jbeta primers. TCRdb's copy holds only in-frame clones and misses some; the assay was immunoSEQ multiplex PCR. Of some 150,000 clones listed, 73% are singletons. Sequencing used PBMCs. The receptors originated from a human donor in good health.

Notes on this clone: Other DNA sequences in this sample translate to the same CDR3. J is TRBJ1-1 and V is TRBV2; tentative D call: TRBD1 (6 bases). The CDR3 is 14 residues long. Between the trimmed V and J ends, which lost 8 bases and 3 bases, there was a span of 16 bases. The germline V gene encodes CDR1 SNHLY and CDR2 FYNNEI. The CDR3 region is CASWRLKGDTEAFF. The CDR3 DNA is TGTGCCAGCTGGCGCCTCAAGGGGGACACTGAAGCTTTCTTT. Complete variable domain (other parts from reference TRBV2 and TRBJ1-1): EPEVTQTPSHQVTQMGQEVILRCVPISNHLYFYWYRQILGQKVEFLVSFYNNEISEKSEIFDDQFSVERPDGSNFTLKIRSTKLEDSAMYFCASWRLKGDTEAFFGQGTRLTVV.

V usage is TRBV6-1 and J usage is TRBJ1-2, with D maybe TRBD1 (6 bases). The CDR3 extends over 15 amino acids. Per germline, CDR1 MNHNS and CDR2 SASEGT. Trimming shortened V by 6 bases and J by 3 bases, and 17 bases separated the two germline ends. The CDR3 DNA sequence: TGTGCCAGCAGCCCCACCGGGACAAGCTACTATGGCTACACCTTC. Translation gives CASSPTGTSYYGYTF.

This clone came up a few times. This chain connects TRBV6-5 to TRBJ1-6, with TRBD1 identical over 9 bases. With 0 bases clipped from V and 7 bases from J, the junction kept 1 base outside the gene matches. Per germline, CDR1 MNHEY and CDR2 SVGAGI. The CDR3 sequence is 15 residues long. DNA for the CDR3: TGTGCCAGCAGTTACTCGGGACAGGGAAATTCACCCCTCCACTTT. Its protein product is CASSYSGQGNSPLHF.

The chain couples TRBV2 to TRBJ2-7; D unresolved. Germline V gene sequence: CDR1 SNHLY, CDR2 FYNNEI. The V end lost 6 bases, the J end lost 5 bases, and 11 bases lay between the germline ends. This CDR3 spans 12 amino acids. The CDR3 nucleotides are TGTGCCAGCAGACTTTTTTCTGACGAGCAGTACTTC. Encoded protein: CASRLFSDEQYF.

V and J are TRBV5-1 and TRBJ1-5; 7 bases line up with TRBD1. The J segment lost 6 bases and the V segment lost 0 bases, leaving 6 bases of the junction unmatched. CDR3 length: 15 amino acids. The germline V gene encodes CDR1 SGHRS and CDR2 YFSETQ. The CDR3 is CASSLGGTDSQPQHF. In nucleotides, the CDR3 is TGCGCCAGCAGCTTGGGAGGGACAGACAGTCAGCCCCAGCATTTT.

The chain joins TRBV5-6 to TRBJ2-3; 8 nucleotides match TRBD1. Germline lookup yields CDR1 SGHDT and CDR2 YYEEEE. CDR3 length: 16 amino acids. Trimming removed 2 bases from V and 2 bases from J; junction bases left unmatched: 7. For the CDR3, the DNA is TGTGCCAGCAGCTTCGGACAGGGAAGTCCCACAGATACGCAGTATTTT. This sequence encodes CASSFGQGSPTDTQYF.

The chain has TRBV6-5 and TRBJ1-1; D gene unclear. Trimming stripped 1 base from V and 2 bases from J, with 11 bases between. The CDR3 has 15 residues. CDR1 is MNHEY, CDR2 SVGAGI, per germline. CDR3 residues: CASSYLREKNTEAFF. CDR3 nucleotide sequence: TGTGCCAGCAGTTACTTAAGGGAGAAAAACACTGAAGCTTTCTTT.

The V gene is TRBV5-1, the J gene TRBJ2-3; D is uncertain. CDR1 and CDR2 from the germline V gene are SGHRS and YFSETQ. Trimming stripped 4 bases from V and 0 bases from J, with 9 bases between. This CDR3 spans 14 amino acids. The CDR3 DNA is TGCGCCAGCAGCGCGACGACTAGCACAGATACGCAGTATTTT. This translates into CASSATTSTDTQYF. Drawing the rest from reference TRBV5-1 and TRBJ2-3, the complete variable domain is KAGVTQTPRYLIKTRGQQVTLSCSPISGHRSVSWYQQTPGQGLQFLFEYFSETQRNKGNFPGRFSGRQFSNSRSEMNVSTLELGDSALYLCASSATTSTDTQYFGPGTRLTVL.

This rearrangement joins TRBV5-6 to TRBJ2-7; possible D gene TRBD1, 6 bases. The CDR3 is 14 residues long. The ends were cut back, 2 bases at V and 6 bases at J, with 15 bases in the middle. Germline assignment: CDR1 SGHDT and CDR2 YYEEEE. The CDR3 bases are TGTGCCAGCAGCTTCGGAACAGGGTCTCTCGAGCAGTACTTC. Translation gives CASSFGTGSLEQYF.

For this clone: The junction and the germline gene differ at one end; a read error may be behind it. The rearrangement uses TRBV7-8 and TRBJ1-3, with D maybe TRBD1 (5 bases). The germline CDR1 and CDR2 sequences are SGHVS and FQNEAQ. The CDR3 spans 15 residues. This CDR3 reads CASSPSRTRTNAIYF. CDR3 DNA sequence: TGTGCCAGCAGCCCGTCCCGGACACGAACAAACGCCATATATTTT. Combining the CDR3 with reference TRBV7-8 and TRBJ1-3 gives the whole variable domain GAGVSQSPRYKVAKRGQDVALRCDPISGHVSLFWYQQALGQGPEFLTYFQNEAQLDKSGLPSDRFFAERPEGSVSTLKIQRTQQEDSAVYLCASSPSRTRTNAIYFGEGSWLTVV.

This clone has a handful of counts. This chain's CDR3 is CASSLGWDNQETQYF. The CDR3 DNA follows: TGCGCCAGCAGCTTGGGATGGGACAACCAAGAGACCCAGTACTTC. This chain links TRBV5-1 with TRBJ2-5, with D perhaps matching TRBD1 (6 bases). The CDR3 covers 15 residues. Trimming pared 0 bases from V and 0 bases from J, leaving 9 bases between. Germline V gene sequence: CDR1 SGHRS, CDR2 YFSETQ. Full variable domain (remainder filled in from reference TRBV5-1 and TRBJ2-5): KAGVTQTPRYLIKTRGQQVTLSCSPISGHRSVSWYQQTPGQGLQFLFEYFSETQRNKGNFPGRFSGRQFSNSRSEMNVSTLELGDSALYLCASSLGWDNQETQYFGPGTRLLVL.

This clone was detected a few times. The CDR3 loop reads CASTPLASNTEAFF. The CDR3 nucleotides are TGTGCCAGCACCCCCCTGGCATCGAACACTGAAGCTTTCTTT. The chain couples TRBV2 to TRBJ1-1; D is uncertain. This CDR3 region has 14 residues. Germline values: CDR1 SNHLY, CDR2 FYNNEI. Trimming pared 7 bases from V and 1 base from J, leaving 13 bases between.

The chain recombines TRBV2 with TRBJ1-6; 7 bases agree with TRBD1. The CDR3 is 16 amino acids. Germline trimming cut 2 bases from V and 7 bases from J; bases unmatched to any gene: 8. Germline assignment: CDR1 SNHLY and CDR2 FYNNEI. CDR3 bases: TGTGCCAGCAGTGAATTATCGGGACAGAGCAATTCACCCCTCCACTTT. It specifies CASSELSGQSNSPLHF.

The V and J genes are TRBV10-1 and TRBJ2-3, with D possibly being TRBD2 (7 bases). The germline V and J ends were trimmed by 2 bases and 2 bases, with 14 bases remaining between them. The CDR3 covers 16 residues. Germline V gene data show CDR1 as WNHNN and CDR2 as SYGVQD (reference sequence). CDR3 sequence reads: CASSEEGAGHTDTQYF. The CDR3, as DNA: TGCGCCAGCAGTGAGGAGGGAGCGGGACACACAGATACGCAGTATTTT.

The chain carries TRBV5-1 and TRBJ2-7; maybe TRBD2 (6 bases). V shed 2 bases and J shed 5 bases, with 11 bases lying between them. In germline, CDR1 is SGHRS, CDR2 YFSETQ. The CDR3 length is 13 residues. CDR3 region: CASSFSGEHEQYF. DNA for the CDR3: TGCGCCAGCAGCTTTTCGGGGGAACACGAGCAGTACTTC. Variable domain in full (rest from reference TRBV5-1 and TRBJ2-7): KAGVTQTPRYLIKTRGQQVTLSCSPISGHRSVSWYQQTPGQGLQFLFEYFSETQRNKGNFPGRFSGRQFSNSRSEMNVSTLELGDSALYLCASSFSGEHEQYFGPGTRLTVT.